One sample yielded the 9 T cell receptor beta chains listed below, sequenced in a study of T-cell reconstitution after alpha-beta-depleted transplantation in children. Preparing the TCRbeta library involved the use of unique molecular identifiers. TCRdb reprocessed the PCR reads with MiXCR, giving one entry per CDR3 protein. The sample consists of 750,000 to 950,000 distinct CDR3 sequences, roughly 15% of them appearing once. The sequenced sample was PBMCs, mostly from graft donor cells, obtained 360 days after TCRalphabeta/CD19-depleted stem cell transplant. The receptors were sampled from a male patient aged 5 to 17 who had a stem cell transplant for acute lymphoblastic leukemia, so the T cells may come from the graft donor.

V gene TRBV10-2 combines with J gene TRBJ2-1; possible D gene TRBD1, 6 bases. The CDR3 is 15 amino acids. Germline V lookup: CDR1 WSHSY, CDR2 SAAADI. Trimming removed 5 bases at V and 5 bases at J, with 16 bases between. CDR3 sequence: CASSTTLDSNNEQFF. The DNA for the CDR3 is TGCGCCAGCAGTACCACCCTGGACAGTAACAATGAGCAGTTCTTC.

This chain joins TRBV5-5 and TRBJ2-1; 11 bases fit TRBD2. Germline values: CDR1 SGHKS, CDR2 YYEKEE (reference sequence). The junction had 8 bases not matched to a gene; V was cut back by 2 bases and J by 1 base. The CDR3 covers 18 residues. The CDR3 loop is CASSLEGLAGSSYNEQFF. The CDR3 DNA follows: TGTGCCAGCAGCTTAGAAGGACTAGCGGGTTCTTCCTACAATGAGCAGTTCTTC. The full variable domain, its missing parts supplied by reference TRBV5-5 and TRBJ2-1, is DAGVTQSPTHLIKTRGQQVTLRCSPISGHKSVSWYQQVLGQGPQFIFQYYEKEERGRGNFPDRFSARQFPNYSSELNVNALLLGDSALYLCASSLEGLAGSSYNEQFFGPGTRLTVL.

This chain uses TRBV10-3 with TRBJ2-1; 8 bases align to TRBD1. Trimming removed 6 bases from V and 9 bases from J; junction bases left unmatched: 10. The germline V gene has CDR1 ENHRY and CDR2 SYGVKD. The CDR3 is made up of 14 amino acids. The CDR3 DNA follows: TGTGCCATCAGCTCCGGACAGGGCGCCCCTGAGCAGTTCTTC. This codes for CAISSGQGAPEQFF.

This clonotype was observed a handful of times. This chain connects TRBV4-1 to TRBJ2-7; possibly TRBD1 for D (5 bases). The CDR3 runs to 15 residues. Germline loops: CDR1 MGHRA, CDR2 YSYEKL. The germline V and J ends were trimmed by 0 bases and 2 bases, with 11 bases remaining between them. The CDR3 protein is CASSQDPRAAYEQYF. The CDR3 DNA follows: TGCGCCAGCAGCCAAGATCCCAGGGCAGCCTACGAGCAGTACTTC.

This clonotype was counted only a few times. The chain couples TRBV2 to TRBJ2-1, with 7 bases identical to TRBD2. Trimming at V came to 7 bases and at J to 4 bases, leaving 4 bases not matched to a gene. The CDR3 has 13 residues. Germline-derived CDR1 and CDR2 are SNHLY and FYNNEI. Here the CDR3 DNA reads TGTGCCAGCAAATGGGAGGGTTACAATGAGCAGTTCTTC. Translating it yields CASKWEGYNEQFF.

This clonotype was counted at least ten times. V gene TRBV29-1 combines with J gene TRBJ2-7; D may match TRBD1 or TRBD2 (5 bases each). Per germline, CDR1 SQVTM and CDR2 ANQGSEA. V lost 3 bases and J lost 4, with 13 bases in between. The CDR3 is 13 amino acids. The CDR3 DNA sequence: TGCAGCGTTGACCCGGGACGAGGGTACGAGCAGTACTTC. Its translation is CSVDPGRGYEQYF.

This clonotype was seen more than once but under ten times. J is TRBJ2-4 and V is TRBV7-3, with a tentative D call TRBD1 (5 bases). Looked up from germline, CDR1 is SGHTA and CDR2 is FQGTGA. The CDR3 extends over 16 amino acids. Trimming took off 2 bases at V and 0 bases at J, with 11 bases between the two ends. Written as DNA, the CDR3 is TGTGCCAGCAGCTTAGCCAGGGCGAAAGCCAAAAACATTCAGTACTTC. It specifies CASSLARAKAKNIQYF.

This clonotype showed up just a few times. The chain joins TRBV14 to TRBJ1-4; tentative D call: TRBD1 (6 bases). With 4 bases removed from V and 0 bases from J, the gap between germline ends came to 15 bases. The CDR3 consists of 17 residues. From germline, CDR1 is SGHDN and CDR2 FVKESK. CDR3 coding DNA: TGTGCCAGCAGCCGCGCTTGGGGACACACAACTAATGAAAAACTGTTTTTT. This sequence encodes CASSRAWGHTTNEKLFF.

This clonotype was found a few times. This chain links TRBV7-3 with TRBJ2-1, with 10 bases that match TRBD2. CDR1 and CDR2 (germline): SGHTA, FQGTGA. With V trimmed by 5 bases and J by 5 bases, 9 bases remained unmatched. The CDR3 spans 16 residues. CDR3 nucleotide sequence: TGTGCCAGCAGCCCCATTAGCGGGAGGAAAAACAATGAGCAGTTCTTC. Protein sequence: CASSPISGRKNNEQFF.